These T cell receptor beta chains were read from a single sample in a study of CD8+CD57+ T cells in acquired aplastic anemia. TCRdb analysed the reads with MiXCR anew, one entry per CDR3 protein. The data hold some 98,000 distinct CDR3 sequences, with roughly two thirds observed a single time. Sequencing was done on a sample of sorted CD4+, CD8+, or CD8+CD57+ T cells (not recorded which) from PBMCs. All receptors come from a human donor with aplastic anemia. The CDR3 runs from the conserved cysteine through the conserved F or W. D genes are given only for firm matches. Not every row has a clone size; where given, it reads once, few, many or a size class.

J gene: TRBJ1-6; D gene: TRBD1; CDR3 length: 14; V gene: TRBV19; clone size: -; CDR3 DNA: TGTGCCAGTACCGTGACAGGGTTAGGTTCACCCCTCCACTTT; CDR3 protein: CASTVTGLGSPLHF
J gene: TRBJ1-4; D gene: -; CDR3 length: 13; V gene: TRBV9; clone size: -; CDR3 DNA: TGTGCCAGCAGCGTTGGCCCCGTGGAAAAACTGTTTTTT; CDR3 protein: CASSVGPVEKLFF
J gene: TRBJ2-2; D gene: TRBD1; CDR3 length: 16; V gene: TRBV2; clone size: -; CDR3 DNA: TGTGCCAGCAGTGAGCAGGGACAGTCGAACACCGGGGAGCTGTTTTTT; CDR3 protein: CASSEQGQSNTGELFF
J gene: TRBJ1-4; D gene: TRBD1; CDR3 length: 12; V gene: TRBV19; clone size: -; CDR3 DNA: TGTGCCAGTAGGACAGGGGGCGAAAAACTGTTTTTT; CDR3 protein: CASRTGGEKLFF
J gene: TRBJ2-2; D gene: -; CDR3 length: 15; V gene: TRBV7-7; clone size: -; CDR3 DNA: TGTGCTAGCAGCTTATCCGTCAGGGACACCGGGGAGCTGTTTTTT; CDR3 protein: CASSLSVRDTGELFF
J gene: TRBJ2-6; D gene: TRBD1; CDR3 length: 17; V gene: TRBV10-3; clone size: once; CDR3 DNA: TGTGCCATCAGTGGACAGGGGCAGTCCTCTGGGGCCAACGTCCTGACTTTC; CDR3 protein: CAISGQGQSSGANVLTF
J gene: TRBJ2-3; D gene: -; CDR3 length: 15; V gene: TRBV20-1; clone size: -; CDR3 DNA: TGCAGTGCTAGATTGACCGGGATCAGCACAGATACGCAGTATTTT; CDR3 protein: CSARLTGISTDTQYF
J gene: TRBJ2-5; D gene: TRBD1; CDR3 length: 15; V gene: TRBV7-9; clone size: -; CDR3 DNA: TGTGCCAGCAGCTTATGGGACAGGGTATTAGAGACCCAGTACTTC; CDR3 protein: CASSLWDRVLETQYF
J gene: TRBJ2-7; D gene: -; CDR3 length: 12; V gene: TRBV7-9; clone size: -; CDR3 DNA: TGTGCCAGCAGCTTGACCAGGGCCGAGCAGTACTTC; CDR3 protein: CASSLTRAEQYF
J gene: TRBJ2-7; D gene: TRBD1; CDR3 length: 15; V gene: TRBV10-3; clone size: -; CDR3 DNA: TGTGCCATCAGTGATGGGACAGGACGAGCCTACGAGCAGTACTTC; CDR3 protein: CAISDGTGRAYEQYF
J gene: TRBJ2-6; D gene: -; CDR3 length: 14; V gene: TRBV7-3; clone size: -; CDR3 DNA: TGTGCCAGCCGATCGGGCTCTGGGGCCAACGTCCTGACTTTC; CDR3 protein: CASRSGSGANVLTF
J gene: TRBJ2-1; D gene: -; CDR3 length: 14; V gene: TRBV20-1; clone size: -; CDR3 DNA: TGCATGCCCGGGGGGCCGTTAGCTGACAATGAGCAGTTCTTC; CDR3 protein: CMPGGPLADNEQFF
J gene: TRBJ1-2; D gene: -; CDR3 length: 13; V gene: TRBV29-1; clone size: -; CDR3 DNA: TGCAGCGGGGCGGGCGGAGTTAACTATGGCTACACCTTC; CDR3 protein: CSGAGGVNYGYTF
J gene: TRBJ2-7; D gene: -; CDR3 length: 11; V gene: TRBV20-1; clone size: -; CDR3 DNA: TGCAGTGCTAGCGGGCTCCACGAGCAGTACTTC; CDR3 protein: CSASGLHEQYF
J gene: TRBJ1-1; D gene: TRBD1; CDR3 length: 14; V gene: TRBV19; clone size: few; CDR3 DNA: TGTGCCAGTAGTACGACAGGGGTGGGTACTGAAGCTTTCTTT; CDR3 protein: CASSTTGVGTEAFF
J gene: TRBJ1-2; D gene: TRBD1; CDR3 length: 14; V gene: TRBV25-1; clone size: -; CDR3 DNA: TGTGCCAGCAGAACCGGGACAGGGTATTTTGGCTACACCTTC; CDR3 protein: CASRTGTGYFGYTF
J gene: TRBJ2-6; D gene: -; CDR3 length: 15; V gene: TRBV7-3; clone size: -; CDR3 DNA: TGTGCCAGCAGCAAGTCGGGATCCGGGGCCAACGTCCTGACTTTC; CDR3 protein: CASSKSGSGANVLTF